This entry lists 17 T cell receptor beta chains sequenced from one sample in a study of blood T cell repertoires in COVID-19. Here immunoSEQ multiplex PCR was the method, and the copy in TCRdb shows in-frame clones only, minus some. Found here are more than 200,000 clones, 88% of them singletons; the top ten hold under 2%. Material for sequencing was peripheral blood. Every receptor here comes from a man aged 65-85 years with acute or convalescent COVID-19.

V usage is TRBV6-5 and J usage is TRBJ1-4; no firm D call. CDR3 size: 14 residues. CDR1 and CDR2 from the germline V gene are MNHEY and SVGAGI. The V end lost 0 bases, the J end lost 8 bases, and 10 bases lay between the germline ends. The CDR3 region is CASSYSVFGEKLFF. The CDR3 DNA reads TGTGCCAGCAGTTACTCAGTGTTCGGGGAAAAACTGTTTTTT.

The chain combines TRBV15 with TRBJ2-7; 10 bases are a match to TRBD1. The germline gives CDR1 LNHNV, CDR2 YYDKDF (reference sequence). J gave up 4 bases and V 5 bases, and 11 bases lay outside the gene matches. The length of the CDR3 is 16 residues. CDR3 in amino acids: CATSPMRTGGTYEQYF. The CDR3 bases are TGTGCCACCAGCCCCATGCGGACAGGGGGTACTTACGAGCAGTACTTC.

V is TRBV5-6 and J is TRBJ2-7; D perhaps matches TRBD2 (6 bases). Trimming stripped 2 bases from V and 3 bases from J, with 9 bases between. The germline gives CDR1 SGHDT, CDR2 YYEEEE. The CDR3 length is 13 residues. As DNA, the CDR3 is TGTGCCAGCAGCTTAAGCGGGTTCTACGAGCAGTACTTC. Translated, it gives CASSLSGFYEQYF.

In nucleotides, the CDR3 is TGTGCCAGCAGTGGGACTAGCGGGACCCCCTACGAGCAGTACTTC. It encodes CASSGTSGTPYEQYF. J is TRBJ2-7 and V is TRBV28; TRBD2 matches at 13 bases. The germline V gene has CDR1 MDHEN and CDR2 SYDVKM. The V and J ends lost 5 bases and 2 bases, in that order; junction bases with no gene match: 3. The CDR3 is made up of 15 amino acids.

The DNA for the CDR3 is TGTGCCTGGAACCAACAGGGGAATGGCTACACCTTC. Translated, it gives CAWNQQGNGYTF. This rearrangement joins TRBV30 to TRBJ1-2; 7 positions match TRBD1. Trimming at V came to 4 bases and at J to 6 bases, leaving 5 bases not matched to a gene. The CDR3 is 12 amino acids. Germline V gene data show CDR1 as GTSNPN and CDR2 as SVGIG (reference sequence). The full variable domain, its missing parts supplied by reference TRBV30 and TRBJ1-2, is SQTIHQWPATLVQPVGSPLSLECTVEGTSNPNLYWYRQAAGRGLQLLFYSVGIGQISSEVPQNLSASRPQDRQFILSSKKLLLSDSGFYLCAWNQQGNGYTFGSGTRLTVV.

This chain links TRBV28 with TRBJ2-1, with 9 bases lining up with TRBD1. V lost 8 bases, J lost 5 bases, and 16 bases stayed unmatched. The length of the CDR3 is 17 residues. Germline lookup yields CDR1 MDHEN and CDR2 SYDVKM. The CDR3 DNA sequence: TGTGCCAGCCATGCGTGGGGGACAGGGCGAATTAACAATGAGCAGTTCTTC. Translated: CASHAWGTGRINNEQFF.

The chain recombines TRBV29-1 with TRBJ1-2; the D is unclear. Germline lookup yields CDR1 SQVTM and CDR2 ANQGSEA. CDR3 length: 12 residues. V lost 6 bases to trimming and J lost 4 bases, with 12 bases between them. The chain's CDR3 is CSVGEGSYGYTF. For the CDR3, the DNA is TGCAGCGTCGGGGAGGGAAGCTATGGCTACACCTTC.

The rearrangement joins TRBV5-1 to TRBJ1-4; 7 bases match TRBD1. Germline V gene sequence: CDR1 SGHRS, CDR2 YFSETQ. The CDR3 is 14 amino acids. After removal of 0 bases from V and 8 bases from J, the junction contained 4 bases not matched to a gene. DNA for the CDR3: TGCGCCAGCAGCTTGGACAGGGGACGGGAAAAACTGTTTTTT. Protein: CASSLDRGREKLFF. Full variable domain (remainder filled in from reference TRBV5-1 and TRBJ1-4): KAGVTQTPRYLIKTRGQQVTLSCSPISGHRSVSWYQQTPGQGLQFLFEYFSETQRNKGNFPGRFSGRQFSNSRSEMNVSTLELGDSALYLCASSLDRGREKLFFGSGTQLSVL.

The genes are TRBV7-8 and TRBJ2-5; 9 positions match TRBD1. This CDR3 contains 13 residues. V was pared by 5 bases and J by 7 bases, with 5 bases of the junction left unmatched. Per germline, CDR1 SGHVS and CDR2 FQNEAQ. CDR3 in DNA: TGTGCCAGCAGCCCCGGACAGGGGCCGACCCAGTACTTC. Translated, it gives CASSPGQGPTQYF.

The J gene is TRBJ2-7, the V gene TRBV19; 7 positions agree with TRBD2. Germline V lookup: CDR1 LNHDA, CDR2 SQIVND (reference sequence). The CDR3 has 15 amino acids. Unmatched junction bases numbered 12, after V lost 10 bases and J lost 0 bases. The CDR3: CATRGGGPSSYEQYF. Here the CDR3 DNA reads TGTGCCACCCGGGGCGGGGGTCCTAGCTCCTACGAGCAGTACTTC.

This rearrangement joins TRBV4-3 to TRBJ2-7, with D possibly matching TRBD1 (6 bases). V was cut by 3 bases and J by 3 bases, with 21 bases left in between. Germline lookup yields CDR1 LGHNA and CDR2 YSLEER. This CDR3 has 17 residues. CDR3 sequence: CASSQDRQVGMYYEQYF. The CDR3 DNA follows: TGCGCCAGCAGCCAGGACCGACAGGTCGGGATGTACTACGAGCAGTACTTC.

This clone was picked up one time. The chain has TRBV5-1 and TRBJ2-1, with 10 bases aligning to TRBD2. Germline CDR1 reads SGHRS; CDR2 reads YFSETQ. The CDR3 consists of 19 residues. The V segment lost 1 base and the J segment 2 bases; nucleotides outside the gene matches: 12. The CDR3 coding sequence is TGCGCCAGCAGCTTGAGACGCGTCCCGGGACTAGCGACCTACAATGAGCAGTTCTTC. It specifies CASSLRRVPGLATYNEQFF.

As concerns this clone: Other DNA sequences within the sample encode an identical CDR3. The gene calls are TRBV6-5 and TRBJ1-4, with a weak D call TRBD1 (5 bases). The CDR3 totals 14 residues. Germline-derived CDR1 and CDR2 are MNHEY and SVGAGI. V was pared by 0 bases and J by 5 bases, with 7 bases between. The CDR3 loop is CASSYSYRNEKLFF. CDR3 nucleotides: TGTGCCAGCAGTTACTCTTACAGGAATGAAAAACTGTTTTTT.

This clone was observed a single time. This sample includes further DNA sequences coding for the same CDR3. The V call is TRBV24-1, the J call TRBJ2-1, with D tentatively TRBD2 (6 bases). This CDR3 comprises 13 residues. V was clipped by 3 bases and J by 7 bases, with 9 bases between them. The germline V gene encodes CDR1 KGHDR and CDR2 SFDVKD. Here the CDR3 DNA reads TGTGCCACCAGTGATGGAGGGCTGAATGAGCAGTTCTTC. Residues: CATSDGGLNEQFF.

The DNA for the CDR3 is TGTGCCAGCAGCTTAGTAGAGGGAGTAGGTTACGAGCAGTACTTC. Translating gives CASSLVEGVGYEQYF. This chain connects TRBV7-8 to TRBJ2-7; D is possibly TRBD2 (5 bases). V lost 1 base and J lost 4, with 14 bases in between. CDR3 length equals 15 residues. Germline-derived CDR1 and CDR2 are SGHVS and FQNEAQ.

The CDR3 sequence: CASSPPGLARELFF. The DNA of the CDR3 is TGTGCCAGCAGCCCGCCGGGACTAGCGAGGGAGCTGTTTTTT. This chain links TRBV14 with TRBJ2-2, with 10 bases lining up with TRBD2. Germline V CDR1 and CDR2: SGHDN, FVKESK. V trimming: 4 bases; J trimming: 9 bases; junction bases outside the gene matches: 5. The CDR3 length is 14 residues.

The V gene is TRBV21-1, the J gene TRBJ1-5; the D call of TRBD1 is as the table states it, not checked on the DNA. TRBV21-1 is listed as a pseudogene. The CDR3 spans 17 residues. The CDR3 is CASSKARRQGRNQPQHF. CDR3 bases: TGTGCCAGCAGCAAAGCGAGGAGACAGGGGCGCAATCAGCCCCAGCATTTT.